What follows are 16 T cell receptor beta chains derived from one specimen sequenced in a study of cytomegalovirus exposure and HLA in healthy donors. PCR was performed using 60 Vbeta and 13 Jbeta primers. Some clones are missing from TCRdb's copy, which holds only in-frame ones; the method was immunoSEQ multiplex PCR. The data hold under 200,000 clones, with about four fifths observed a single time. The specimen sequenced was PBMCs. Receptors were obtained from a woman aged 25 to 39 in good health and CMV-seropositive.

This clone was seen a single time. The rearrangement uses TRBV4-2 and TRBJ2-5, with TRBD2 matching over 9 bases. With the DNA end fitting TRBJ2-7 better, the J assignment may be wrong. The CDR3 covers 16 residues. Germline V gives CDR1 LGHNA, CDR2 YNFKEQ. CDR3 nucleotides: TGTGCCAGCAGCCAAGATCCGGCTAGCGGGGCTGGCGAGCAGTACTTC. This gives the protein CASSQDPASGAGEQYF.

The gene calls are TRBV5-8 and TRBJ1-5; 7 bases fit TRBD1. After removal of 9 bases from V and 3 bases from J, the junction contained 12 bases not matched to a gene. This CDR3 has 15 amino acids. Germline CDR1 and CDR2: SGHTS and YDEGEE. The CDR3 loop is CATAGGTVNNQPQHF. The CDR3 DNA reads as TGTGCCACGGCGGGCGGGACAGTCAACAATCAGCCCCAGCATTTT. Using reference TRBV5-8 and TRBJ1-5 for the parts outside the CDR3, the full variable domain is EAGVTQSPTHLIKTRGQQATLRCSPISGHTSVYWYQQALGLGLQFLLWYDEGEERNRGNFPPRFSGRQFPNYSSELNVNALELEDSALYLCATAGGTVNNQPQHFGDGTRLSIL.

The J gene is TRBJ1-3, the V gene TRBV6-1; weak D call: TRBD1 (5 bases). Germline V lookup: CDR1 MNHNS, CDR2 SASEGT. The germline V and J ends were trimmed by 7 bases and 6 bases, with 16 bases remaining between them. This CDR3 comprises 14 residues. CDR3 sequence reads: CASNAQGFSNTIYF. The CDR3 DNA sequence: TGTGCCAGCAACGCCCAGGGTTTTTCAAACACCATATATTTT.

This clone has a single count. J is TRBJ2-3 and V is TRBV2; the D gene is possibly TRBD2 (6 bases). V was clipped by 8 bases and J by 6 bases, with 12 bases between them. Germline V gene lookup returns CDR1 SNHLY and CDR2 FYNNEI. The CDR3 spans 12 residues. CDR3 in DNA: TGTGCCAGCGGACGACGGGGGGATACGCAGTATTTT. It yields the protein CASGRRGDTQYF.

The rearrangement uses TRBV4-1 and TRBJ1-6; possible D gene TRBD1, 6 bases. The ends were cut back, 1 base at V and 7 bases at J, with 17 bases in the middle. Germline-derived CDR1 and CDR2 are MGHRA and YSYEKL. The CDR3 totals 17 residues. This chain's CDR3 is CASSQVQGRPGNSPLHF. CDR3 DNA sequence: TGCGCCAGCAGCCAAGTACAGGGAAGGCCTGGAAATTCACCCCTCCACTTT.

J is TRBJ1-5 and V is TRBV7-6; D uncertain. V was cut by 2 bases and J by 5 bases, with 16 bases left in between. Germline-derived CDR1 and CDR2 are SGHVS and FNYEAQ. There are 16 residues in the CDR3. The CDR3 sequence: CASSLNPSVGDQPQHF. The CDR3 DNA reads TGTGCCAGCAGCTTAAATCCCAGCGTCGGGGATCAGCCCCAGCATTTT.

The chain employs TRBV5-6 and TRBJ2-1; 15 positions match TRBD2. V lost 2 bases and J lost 8; bases outside the gene matches: 11. The V gene's germline CDR1 is SGHDT and CDR2 YYEEEE. This CDR3 contains 18 residues. The CDR3 DNA sequence: TGTGCCAGCAGCTTCGGACTAGCGGGAGGGCCCGGGATCCATGAGCAGTTCTTC. The encoded protein is CASSFGLAGGPGIHEQFF.

The chain uses TRBV4-3 and TRBJ1-4; 9 bases agree with TRBD1. There are 15 residues in the CDR3. Trimming took 1 base from V and 8 from J; bases not matched to a gene: 5. Per the germline V gene, CDR1 is LGHNA and CDR2 is YSLEER. CDR3 coding DNA: TGCGCCAGCAGCCAAGCCGGGACAGGGACCGAAAAACTGTTTTTT. Translated: CASSQAGTGTEKLFF.

The gene calls are TRBV27 and TRBJ1-4, with D perhaps matching TRBD1 (5 bases). The CDR3 covers 15 residues. Germline CDR1 reads MNHEY; CDR2 reads SMNVEV (reference sequence). The V gene lost 4 bases and the J gene lost 7 bases, with 16 bases spanning the gap. CDR3 residues: CASSWGSGAGEKLFF. The DNA for the CDR3 is TGTGCCAGCAGTTGGGGGTCAGGAGCGGGTGAAAAACTGTTTTTT.

This clone has a count of ten or more. The chain uses TRBV6-5 and TRBJ1-1; TRBD1 matches at 7 bases. This CDR3 contains 12 residues. CDR1 is MNHEY, CDR2 SVGAGI, per germline. J was trimmed by 11 bases and V by 6 bases; bases with no gene match: 9. The CDR3 bases are TGTGCCAGCAGACCAACGACAGGGAGGGCTTTCTTT. This encodes CASRPTTGRAFF.

This clone was recorded only once. The V and J genes are TRBV9 and TRBJ2-3; a weak D match, TRBD1 (6 bases). The CDR3 sequence is 17 residues long. Trimming took 0 bases from V and 2 from J, leaving 16 bases between them. Per the germline V gene, CDR1 is SGDLS and CDR2 is YYNGEE. The CDR3 nucleotides read TGTGCCAGCAGCGTAGGTATGGGGGCCCGGGACACAGATACGCAGTATTTT. It encodes CASSVGMGARDTDTQYF.

This clone showed up just a few times. The gene calls are TRBV7-9 and TRBJ2-5; possible D gene TRBD2, 5 bases. The CDR3 extends over 13 amino acids. Germline CDR1 and CDR2: SEHNR and FQNEAQ (reference sequence). The V end was cut by 4 bases, the J end by 1 base, with 7 bases between. CDR3 bases: TGTGCCAGCAGCTGGACTGCCCAAGAGACCCAGTACTTC. Translating it yields CASSWTAQETQYF.

The count of this clone is one. The same CDR3 also results from other DNA sequences found in this sample. The chain uses TRBV18 and TRBJ1-1; 7 nucleotides agree with TRBD1. Germline V lookup: CDR1 KGHSH, CDR2 LQKENI. The length of the CDR3 is 13 residues. V trimming: 6 bases; J trimming: 1 base; junction bases outside the gene matches: 2. CDR3 sequence: CASSRQGNTEAFF. CDR3 coding DNA: TGTGCCAGCTCGCGACAGGGGAACACTGAAGCTTTCTTT.

The chain combines TRBV7-9 with TRBJ1-4; 7 nucleotides line up with TRBD1. V dropped 8 bases and J dropped 5; count of bases not matched to a gene: 11. The CDR3 is 15 residues long. The germline V gene has CDR1 SEHNR and CDR2 FQNEAQ (reference sequence). In nucleotides, the CDR3 is TGTGCCAGCTCTGCGACAGGGTGGGGGAATGAAAAACTGTTTTTT. It codes for CASSATGWGNEKLFF.

The rearrangement links TRBV6-5 to TRBJ2-7; D perhaps matches TRBD1 (6 bases). The CDR3 extends over 13 amino acids. Trimming took off 7 bases at V and 3 bases at J, with 13 bases between the two ends. Germline CDR1 is MNHEY and CDR2 is SVGAGI. CDR3 nucleotide sequence: TGTGCCAGCATTGGGGGACAAAGCTACGAGCAGTACTTC. Translated, it gives CASIGGQSYEQYF.

The genes are TRBV6-1 and TRBJ2-2; D might be TRBD2 (5 bases). CDR1 and CDR2 (germline): MNHNS, SASEGT. The V gene lost 7 bases and the J gene lost 6 bases, with 15 bases spanning the gap. The CDR3 extends over 14 amino acids. CDR3 in amino acids: CASMRDLSAGELFF. The CDR3 DNA reads TGTGCCAGCATGAGGGATCTCAGTGCCGGGGAGCTGTTTTTT.